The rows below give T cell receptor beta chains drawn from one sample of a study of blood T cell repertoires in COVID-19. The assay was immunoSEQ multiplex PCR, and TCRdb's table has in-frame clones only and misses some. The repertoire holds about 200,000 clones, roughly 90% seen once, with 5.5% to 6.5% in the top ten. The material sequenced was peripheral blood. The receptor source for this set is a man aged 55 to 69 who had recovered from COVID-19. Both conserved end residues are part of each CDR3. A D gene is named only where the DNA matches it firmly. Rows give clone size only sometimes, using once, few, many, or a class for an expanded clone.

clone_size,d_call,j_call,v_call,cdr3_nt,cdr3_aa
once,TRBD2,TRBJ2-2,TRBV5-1,TGCGCCAGCAGCTTGTCCCGGGGGGGGAACACCGGGGAGCTGTTTTTT,CASSLSRGGNTGELFF
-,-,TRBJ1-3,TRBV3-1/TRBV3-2,TGTGCCAGCAGCCAAGATCAGGGAGGGCCCGGAAACACCATATATTTT,CASSQDQGGPGNTIYF
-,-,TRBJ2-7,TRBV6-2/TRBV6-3,TGTGCCAGCAGTTACTCGGGGGCGCCGGAAGGCGAGCAGTACTTC,CASSYSGAPEGEQYF
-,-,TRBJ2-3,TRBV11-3,TGTGCCAGCAGCTTCAACCGAGGCACAGATACGCAGTATTTT,CASSFNRGTDTQYF
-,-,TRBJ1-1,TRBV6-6,TGTGCCAGCAGTTACTCGACGGGGGTCCCTGAAGCTTTCTTT,CASSYSTGVPEAFF
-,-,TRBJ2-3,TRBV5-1,TGCGCCAGCAGCCCGCAAAGCGGACGCACAGATACGCAGTATTTT,CASSPQSGRTDTQYF
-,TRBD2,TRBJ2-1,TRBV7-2,TGTGCCAGCAGCTTAGTCCTCAGCGGGAGGGGTTACAATGAGCAGTTCTTC,CASSLVLSGRGYNEQFF
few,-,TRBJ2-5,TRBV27,TGTGCCAGCAAGGGTGCCGGGGTACAAGAGACCCAGTACTTC,CASKGAGVQETQYF
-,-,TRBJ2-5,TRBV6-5,TGTGCCAGCAGTTACAGCGGAGAGACCCAGTACTTC,CASSYSGETQYF
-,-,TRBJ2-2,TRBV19,TGTGCCAGTAGTATAGGCAGGGTTGACACCGGGGAGCTGTTTTTT,CASSIGRVDTGELFF
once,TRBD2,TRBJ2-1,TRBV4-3,TGCGCCAGCAGCCAAGATGGGACTAGCGGGAGATTGAGCTCCTACAATGAGCAGTTCTTC,CASSQDGTSGRLSSYNEQFF
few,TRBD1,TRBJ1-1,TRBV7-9,TGTGCCAGCAGCCGACCGACAGGGGGCGCTTCTGAAGCTTTCTTT,CASSRPTGGASEAFF
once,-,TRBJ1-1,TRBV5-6,TGTGCCAGCAGCTTCCACAGGGTTACGGCTTTCTTT,CASSFHRVTAFF
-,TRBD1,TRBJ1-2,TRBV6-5,TGTGCCAGCGCGACAGGGACAGGCGGTTATGGCTACACCTTC,CASATGTGGYGYTF
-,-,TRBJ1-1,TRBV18,TGTGCCAGCTCACCACAAGGACAGATGAACACTGAAGCTTTCTTT,CASSPQGQMNTEAFF
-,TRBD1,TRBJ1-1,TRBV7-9,TGTGCCAGCAGTTGGGGACAGATCAACACTGAAGCTTTCTTT,CASSWGQINTEAFF
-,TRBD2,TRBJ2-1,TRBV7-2,TGTGCCAGCAGCTCTCGGACTAGCGGAACCTACAATGAGCAGTTCTTC,CASSSRTSGTYNEQFF
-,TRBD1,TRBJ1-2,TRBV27,TGTGCCAGCAGATTAGCGACAGGGGTGGGCTACACCTTC,CASRLATGVGYTF
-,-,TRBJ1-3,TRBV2,TGTGCCAGCAGTGAAGAGGGGATCTCTGGAAACACCATATATTTT,CASSEEGISGNTIYF
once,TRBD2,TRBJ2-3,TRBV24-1,TGTGCCACCAGTGAGAGGGCTAGCGGGAGGGCAGATACGCAGTATTTT,CATSERASGRADTQYF
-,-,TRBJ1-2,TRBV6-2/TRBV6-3,TGTGCCAGCAGTCGTTCCGACAGGCAGAATGGCTACACCTTC,CASSRSDRQNGYTF
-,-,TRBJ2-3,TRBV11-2,TGTGCCAGCAGCTTAGATCTTCTAGATACGCAGTATTTT,CASSLDLLDTQYF
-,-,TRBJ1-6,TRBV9,TGTGCCAGCAGAGGTGGACAGTATAGTGGGGTGAGCTCCTATAATTCACCCCTCCACTTT,CASRGGQYSGVSSYNSPLHF
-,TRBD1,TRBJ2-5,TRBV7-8,TGTGCCAGCAGCCTTACACACGGGACAGGGAGGATGGGTGAGACCCAGTACTTC,CASSLTHGTGRMGETQYF
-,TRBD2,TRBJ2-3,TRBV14,TGTGCCAGCAGCCAAGGTCGGGTAGCGGGGGGCACAGATACGCAGTATTTT,CASSQGRVAGGTDTQYF
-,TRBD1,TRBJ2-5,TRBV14,TGTGCCAGCAGCCAAAGAAGACCGGGACAGGGGGGAGAGACCCAGTACTTC,CASSQRRPGQGGETQYF
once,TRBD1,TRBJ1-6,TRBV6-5,TGTGCCAGCAGTTACGTAGGGACAGTTAATTCACCCCTCCACTTT,CASSYVGTVNSPLHF
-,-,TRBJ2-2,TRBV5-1,TGCGCCAGCAGATCCAGACTCGAAACGAACACCGGGGAGCTGTTTTTT,CASRSRLETNTGELFF
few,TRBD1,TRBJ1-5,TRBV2,TGTGCCAGCAGTGAAGGGCAGGGGGCCCAGCCCCAGCATTTT,CASSEGQGAQPQHF
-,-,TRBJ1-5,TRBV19,TGTGCCAGTAGTATAGAGTATGGCAATCAGCCCCAGCATTTT,CASSIEYGNQPQHF
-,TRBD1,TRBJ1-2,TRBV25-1,TGTGCCAGCAGTGCCCTGGACAGGGAAGGTGGCTACACCTTC,CASSALDREGGYTF
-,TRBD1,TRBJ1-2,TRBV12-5,TGTGCTAGTGGAAACGGGACAGCTACTAACTATGGCTACACCTTC,CASGNGTATNYGYTF
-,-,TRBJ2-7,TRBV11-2,TGTGCCAGCAGCTTCGTTAGAGGGAGCTACGAGCAGTACTTC,CASSFVRGSYEQYF
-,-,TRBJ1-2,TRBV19,TGTGCCAGTGCACGACAAGCTAACTATGGCTACACCTTC,CASARQANYGYTF
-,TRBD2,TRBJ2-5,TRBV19,TGTGCCAGTAGTGTCCCGGGACTAGCGGCTCGGGTCCAAGAGACCCAGTACTTC,CASSVPGLAARVQETQYF
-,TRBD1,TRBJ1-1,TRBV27,TGTGCCAGCAGTTCTAGACAGGGAATGAACACTGAAGCTTTCTTT,CASSSRQGMNTEAFF
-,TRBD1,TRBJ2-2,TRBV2,TGTGCCAGCAGACGGACAGGGGCGAACACCGGGGAGCTGTTTTTT,CASRRTGANTGELFF
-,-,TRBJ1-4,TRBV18,TGTGCCAGCTCCAACAGGGCGGAGAGTGAAAAACTGTTTTTT,CASSNRAESEKLFF
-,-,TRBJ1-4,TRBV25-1,TGTGCCAGCAGTGGCCCGACGTCTATCCTCCGGGAACTGTTTTTT,CASSGPTSILRELFF
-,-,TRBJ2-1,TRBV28,TGTGCCAGCAGGGGGCTTTCTCCCTACAATGAGCAGTTCTTC,CASRGLSPYNEQFF
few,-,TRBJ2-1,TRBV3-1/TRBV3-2,TGTGCCAGCAGCCCCACGGGGGAGAATGCGCAGTTCTTC,CASSPTGENAQFF
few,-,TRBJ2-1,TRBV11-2,TGTGCCAGCACCCAAGGGGCGCAGCCCAACAATGAGCAGTTCTTC,CASTQGAQPNNEQFF
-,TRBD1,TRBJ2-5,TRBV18,TGTGCCAGCTCACAGGGGACAGGCGGGGAGACCCAGTACTTC,CASSQGTGGETQYF
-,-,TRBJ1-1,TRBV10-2,TGCGCCAGCAGGACAGCTGAAAGGATGAACACTGAAGCTTTCTTT,CASRTAERMNTEAFF
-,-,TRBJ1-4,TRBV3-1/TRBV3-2,TGTGCCAGCAGCAAGGGCAGGGTTTACGAAAAACTGTTTTTT,CASSKGRVYEKLFF
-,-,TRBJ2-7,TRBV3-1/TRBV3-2,TGTGCCAGCAGTTCTACCCGTTACGAGCAGTACTTC,CASSSTRYEQYF
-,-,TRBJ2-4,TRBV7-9,TGTGCCAGCAGCCACCCTCCCGGGACAATTGATAACATTCAGTACTTC,CASSHPPGTIDNIQYF
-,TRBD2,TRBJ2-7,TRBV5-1,TGCGCCAGCAGCTCCCGACTAGCGGGAGGGCCGGGGGAGCAGTACTTC,CASSSRLAGGPGEQYF
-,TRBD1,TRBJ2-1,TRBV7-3,TGTGCCAGCAGTTCCAGACAGGGGGTCTACAATGAGCAGTTCTTC,CASSSRQGVYNEQFF
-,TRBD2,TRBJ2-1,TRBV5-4,TGTGCCAGCAGCACACGACTAGCGGGGGGGCGCGATGAGCAGTTCTTC,CASSTRLAGGRDEQFF
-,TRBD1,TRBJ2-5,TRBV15,TGTGCCACCAGCAGAGCCCGGGACAGGGCTGAGACCCAGTACTTC,CATSRARDRAETQYF